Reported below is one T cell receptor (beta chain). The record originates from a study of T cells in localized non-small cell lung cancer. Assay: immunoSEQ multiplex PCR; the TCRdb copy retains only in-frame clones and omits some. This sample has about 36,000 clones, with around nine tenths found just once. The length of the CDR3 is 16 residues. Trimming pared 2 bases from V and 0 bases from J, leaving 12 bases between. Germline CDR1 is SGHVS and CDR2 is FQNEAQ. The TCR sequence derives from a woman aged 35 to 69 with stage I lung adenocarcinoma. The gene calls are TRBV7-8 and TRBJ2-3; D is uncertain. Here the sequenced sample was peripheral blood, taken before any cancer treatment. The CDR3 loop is CASSLTSRLSTDTQYF. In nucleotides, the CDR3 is TGTGCCAGCAGCTTAACCAGCCGTCTAAGCACAGATACGCAGTATTTT.